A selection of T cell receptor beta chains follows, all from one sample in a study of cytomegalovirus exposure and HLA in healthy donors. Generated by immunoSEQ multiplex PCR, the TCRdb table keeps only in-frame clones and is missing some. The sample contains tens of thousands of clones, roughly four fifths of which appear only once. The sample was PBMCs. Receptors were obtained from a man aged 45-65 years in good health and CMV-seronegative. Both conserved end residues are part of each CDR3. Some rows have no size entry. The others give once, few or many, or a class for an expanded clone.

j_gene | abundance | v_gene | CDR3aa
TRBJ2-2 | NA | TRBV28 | CASSPSSGSGGELFF
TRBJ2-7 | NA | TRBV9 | CASSVVGQVHYDEQYF
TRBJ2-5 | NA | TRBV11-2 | CASGVSRETQYF
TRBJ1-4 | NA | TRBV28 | CASRHRDRPHEKLFF
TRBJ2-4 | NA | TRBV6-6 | CASRLPNDRKNIQYF
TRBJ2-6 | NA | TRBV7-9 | CASSLSRTSVTGGANVLTF
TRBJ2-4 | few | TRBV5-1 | CASTHTGGADIQYF
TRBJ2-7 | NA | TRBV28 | CASSLWAGPGDEQYF
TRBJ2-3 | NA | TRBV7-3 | CASSFASGATDTQYF
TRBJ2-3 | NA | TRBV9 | CASSVRGDTQYF
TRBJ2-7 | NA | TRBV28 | CASSDTSRRYSYEQYF
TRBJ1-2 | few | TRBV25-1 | CASSESGTPSYGYTF
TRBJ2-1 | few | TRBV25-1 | CASSESGMVAGGRDEQFF
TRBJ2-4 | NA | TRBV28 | CASRVNRDQYF
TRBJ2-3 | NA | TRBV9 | CASSVESGLGADTQYF
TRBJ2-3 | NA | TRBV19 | CASSILADTQYF
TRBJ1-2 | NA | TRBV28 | CASSLLAGGYTF
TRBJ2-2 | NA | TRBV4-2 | CASRYYSGRNTGELFF
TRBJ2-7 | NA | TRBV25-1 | CASTLLEPPYEQYF
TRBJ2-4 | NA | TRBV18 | CASSALGRSPLAKNIQYF
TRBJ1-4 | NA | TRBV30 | CACPAGLREKLFF
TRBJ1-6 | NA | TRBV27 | CASNVGGSYNSPLHF
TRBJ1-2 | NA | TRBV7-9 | CASSSRQGRYTF
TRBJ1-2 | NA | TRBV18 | CASSASREEDTF
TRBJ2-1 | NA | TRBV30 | CAWSVGTSTMDEQFF
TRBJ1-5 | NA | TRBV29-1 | CSVRDNNQPQHF
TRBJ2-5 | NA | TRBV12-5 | CASGTKETQYF
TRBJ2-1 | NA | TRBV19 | CATVGKVRGEQFF
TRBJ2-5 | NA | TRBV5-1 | CASSLAGSGETQYF
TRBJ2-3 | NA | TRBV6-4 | CASRLAGNGGTQYF
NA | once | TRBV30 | CAWSAWPRRGYEQYF
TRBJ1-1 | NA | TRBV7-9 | CASSFQGAKGTEAFF
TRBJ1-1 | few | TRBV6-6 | CASAQGARTEAFF
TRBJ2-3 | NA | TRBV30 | CAWSGRVVGTQYF
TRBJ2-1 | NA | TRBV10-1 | CASDPGGAGHEQFF
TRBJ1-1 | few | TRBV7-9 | CASSALRKDYTEAFF
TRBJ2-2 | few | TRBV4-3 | CASSYDRGTGGELFF
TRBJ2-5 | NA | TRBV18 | CASSPPPSPGKKGTQYF
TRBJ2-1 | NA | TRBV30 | CAWRRIYYNEQFF
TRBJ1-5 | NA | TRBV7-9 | CASSLWVGERANQPQHF
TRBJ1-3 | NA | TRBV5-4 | CASSLAPSSGNTIYF
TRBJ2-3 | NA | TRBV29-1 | CSVEGLAGGTDTQYF
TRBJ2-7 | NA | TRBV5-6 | CASSLAPLSYEQYF
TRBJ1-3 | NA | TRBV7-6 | CASSSSAGGGNTIYF
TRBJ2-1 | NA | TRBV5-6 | CASSFTGTGAINEQFF
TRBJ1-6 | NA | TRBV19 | CASNPGLYNSPLHF
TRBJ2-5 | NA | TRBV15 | CATSSQRINQETQYF
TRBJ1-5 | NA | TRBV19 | CASSITAGGRNQPQHF
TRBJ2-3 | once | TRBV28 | CASSLGPAPDTQYF
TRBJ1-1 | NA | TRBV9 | CASSLRDSGNTEAFF
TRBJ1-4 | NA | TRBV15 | CATSRHRGDEKLFF
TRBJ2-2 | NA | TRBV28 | CASIDRSTGELFF
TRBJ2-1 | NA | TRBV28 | CASWTGINEQFF
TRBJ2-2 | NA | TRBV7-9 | CASSPIAGGPSGELFF
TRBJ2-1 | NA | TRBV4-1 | CASSQVLAGAGSYNEQFF
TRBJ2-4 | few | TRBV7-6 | CASSLERGHVNIQYF
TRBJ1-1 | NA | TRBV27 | CASSLSRNTEAFF
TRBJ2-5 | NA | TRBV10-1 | CASSEVSGETQYF
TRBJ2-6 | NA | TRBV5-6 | CASSLDLGSSGANVLTF
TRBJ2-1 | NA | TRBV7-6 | CASSLAPGESEQFF